The sequence of this TCR beta chain was determined in a study of CD8 T cells in ankylosing spondylitis. Notes on the study in general: Disease-associated clones were reportedly significantly overrepresented in matched ankylosing spondylitis synovial fluid. Characteristic, it appeared, of ankylosing spondylitis blood was a TCR beta motif of roughly 8 highly homologous variants. Disease-associated clones were CD8+ and fairly uncommon in peripheral blood.

Making the TCR beta libraries involved quantitative 5'-RACE with molecular barcodes. MiXCR, run by TCRdb on the 5' RACE reads, gives a single entry per CDR3 protein. The sample lists hundreds of thousands of distinct CDR3 sequences, 12% occurring once. The CDR3 runs to 11 residues. Germline V gene sequence: CDR1 SQVTM, CDR2 ANQGSEA. V gave up 4 bases and J gave up 5 bases; unmatched junction bases: 1. This clonotype showed up many times. Its antigen is unknown. The chain combines TRBV29-1 with TRBJ2-5; 7 bases line up with TRBD2. Material for sequencing was blood, either unsorted or a sorted T cell fraction (not recorded which). The origin of this receptor is a male donor with ankylosing spondylitis. Here the CDR3 reads CSVVGGETQYF. The CDR3 bases are TGCAGCGTTGTGGGGGGGGAGACCCAGTACTTC.